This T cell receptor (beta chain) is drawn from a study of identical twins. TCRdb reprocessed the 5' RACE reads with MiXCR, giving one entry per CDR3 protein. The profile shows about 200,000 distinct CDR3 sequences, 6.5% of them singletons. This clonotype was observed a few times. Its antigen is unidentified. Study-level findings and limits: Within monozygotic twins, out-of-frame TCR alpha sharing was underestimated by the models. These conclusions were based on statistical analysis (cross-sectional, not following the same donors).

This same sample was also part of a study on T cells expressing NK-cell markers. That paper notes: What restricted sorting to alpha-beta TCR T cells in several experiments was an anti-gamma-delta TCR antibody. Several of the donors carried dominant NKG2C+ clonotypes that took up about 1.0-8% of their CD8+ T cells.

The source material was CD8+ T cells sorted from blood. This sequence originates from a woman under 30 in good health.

CDR3 region: CASSQVRDTNTGELFF. CDR3 coding DNA: TGTGCCAGCAGCCAAGTGAGGGACACGAACACCGGGGAGCTGTTTTTT. The chain recombines TRBV4-2 with TRBJ2-2; D is possibly TRBD1 (6 bases). Germline values: CDR1 LGHNA, CDR2 YNFKEQ. V was pared by 1 base and J by 0 bases, with 9 bases between. This CDR3 has 16 residues.